This T cell receptor (beta chain) was captured by sequencing in a study of cytotoxic CD8 clonotypes in ibrutinib-treated CLL (dated by TCRdb to 2020 to 2022). For the wider study: The cohort was composed of about 10 relapsed/refractory and roughly 14 treatment-naive patients; IGHV unmutated status was identified in approximately 17 patients. Responses were partial in roughly 24 patients and complete in 2; after median around 72 months follow-up, approximately 15 stayed in remission and roughly twelve progressed. Response samples were obtained after a median of approximately 12 months of treatment, with a range of roughly 6 to 40 months. On average, each sample yielded around 230,000 productive templates and under 95,000 productive rearrangements. Of the 70 to 90 people in the trial, roughly 27 had longitudinal samples available. Cryopreserved peripheral blood mononuclear cells were obtained before treatment, at response, and at either sustained remission or disease progression. All remission and progressive disease samples were collected while patients were still receiving ibrutinib.

Here is what the overall study found, with its caveats: Sampling times were not matched between patients in sustained remission and patients whose disease was progressing, and lymph node repertoires were not examined. At ibrutinib response clonality went up, during sustained remission it held steady, and at progression it dropped back toward baseline. Public clonotypes were rare and either contracted or stayed stable during treatment, and the rise in clonality at ibrutinib response reflected the expansion of private clonotypes. At baseline, clonality was higher than in age-matched healthy donors and showed a strong correlation with circulating CD8+ T-cell counts.

Each clonotype received, on average, 10x coverage in deep resolution sequencing performed on a MiSeq, where the target depth lay between 1 in 1 million and 1 in 200,000 T cells. The immunoSEQ hsTCRB Kit was used to generate the TCR beta libraries. The study's processing was this. Data were analyzed with ImmunoSEQ Data Assistant and ImmunoSEQ Analyzer, with V, D and J genes assigned per IMGT definitions. Clonality, with values ranging from 0 to 1, was calculated as one minus the normalized Shannon entropy of productive rearrangement frequencies. Public clonotype analysis was restricted to overrepresented clonotypes comprising at least 0.05% of each patient's repertoire. Approximately 12 repertoires from age-matched healthy donors, obtained from immuneACCESS, served as clonality controls. Here the immuneACCESS table is served through TCRdb, limited to in-frame sequences with V and J called. Missing clones are a known gap in these copies; in checked studies unresolved V genes cover under half, and the rest lacks a known reason. D and trimming were read from the DNA, whereas the V and J calls and clone size are those reported in that table. For this sample there are some 76,000 clones; around 78% appear just once. The ten most abundant clones make up less than 45% of the sample.

The time point label of this sample denotes: 20 to 25 months on ibrutinib. For TCR beta library preparation, roughly 1.8 micrograms of genomic DNA was extracted from cryopreserved PBMCs. High-throughput TCR beta sequencing was performed on longitudinal blood samples from CLL patients receiving ibrutinib monotherapy. The patients were enrolled in a single-center, open-label phase 2 trial of ibrutinib monotherapy. CDR1 and CDR2, per the germline V gene (reference sequence), are LNHDA and SQIVND. The cysteine opens and the phenylalanine closes a CDR3 of 13 amino acids. The sequence is cut down to CDR3 DNA, 39 bases in frame from base 1. V loses 4 bases of germline sequence and J loses 2 bases, and the interval between the two ends is 9 bases. Of note for this clone: Its binding antigen is unknown. It has no much larger one-base neighbor in the sample; base qualities were not kept.

Sequenced here: PBMCs, sampled after 24 months of ibrutinib treatment. This TCR derives from a human donor with chronic lymphocytic leukemia. This receptor chain uses TRBV19 and TRBJ2-7, with the D segment identity uncertain. The nucleotide sequence reads as follows: TGTGCCAGTAGTAATTCGAAGGCCTACGAGCAGTACTTC. Its product reads: CASSNSKAYEQYF.